This entry describes one TCR beta chain. Its specificity is unknown. This record comes from a study of a mutant IDH1 vaccine in newly diagnosed glioma. Study details: All eight of the vaccinations patients received fell in weeks 1, 3, 5, 7, 11, 15, 19 and 23. Treated individuals were around 60% male and approximately 40% female, averaging about 37 years of age. Vaccination followed radiotherapy alone by 4-6 weeks, or accompanied temozolomide cycles.

The CDR3 loop spans 14 amino acids. CDR1 and CDR2 (germline): MDHEN, SYDVKM. Trimming took 5 bases from V and 9 from J; bases not matched to a gene: 7. The data were produced by immunoSEQ multiplex PCR, yet TCRdb's version contains in-frame clones alone and is incomplete. This sample yields roughly 130,000 clones, of which roughly 75% are seen a single time; under 5.5% belongs to the top ten. Sample time point: week 11, during vaccination. Doses comprised 300 ug of mutant IDH1 20-mer peptide each, plus topical imiquimod. The donor cohort comprised cases of new WHO grade 3 or 4 IDH1-mutant, ATRX-lost astrocytoma.

The rearrangement joins TRBV28 to TRBJ2-1; 10 bases are shared with TRBD1. This sample comprised PBMCs, obtained from a glioma patient whose treatment included an IDH1 peptide vaccine. The clonotype originates from a man aged 40-50 years with glioma. CDR3 in DNA: TGTGCCAGCAGTAATGGACAGGGGGGTTTTGAGCAGTTCTTC. Its translation: CASSNGQGGFEQFF.